The 15 T cell receptor beta chains listed next were all sequenced from one sample in a study of tumor-infiltrating lymphocytes in localized non-small cell lung cancer (dated by TCRdb to the early 2020s). Libraries were made using the immunoSEQ multiplex PCR assay. TCRdb holds this immuneACCESS table with in-frame rearrangements only. Some clones are missing; in checked studies, unresolved V genes explain under half, and the rest has no known cause. The sample has more than 10,000 clones on record, about 82% of them singletons. The ten biggest clones cover approximately 12% of the sample. The sequencing input was uninvolved lung tissue not adjacent to the tumor. Receptors originate from a human donor with non-small cell lung cancer.

The chain couples TRBV5-1 to TRBJ2-7; TRBD1 is a possible D gene (6 bases). This CDR3 is built from 14 residues. The germline CDR1 and CDR2 sequences are SGHRS and YFSETQ. The V and J ends lost 0 bases and 2 bases respectively, with 9 bases between them. The CDR3 region has the DNA TGCGCCAGCAGCTTGGGACAGGACGCCTACGAGCAGTACTTC. As protein: CASSLGQDAYEQYF.

With respect to this clone: At one of its ends the junction is not consistent with the germline gene, which may arise from a read error. J is TRBJ2-3 and V is TRBV6-1; TRBD2 matches 9 bases. The CDR3 has 15 residues. CDR1 MNHNS and CDR2 SASEGT come from the germline V gene. CDR3 coding DNA: TGTGCCAGCAGTGAAAGGGCGGGGGGGCCAGACACGCAGTATTTT. Encoded protein: CASSERAGGPDTQYF.

The chain recombines TRBV6-1 with TRBJ1-5; tentatively, D is TRBD1 (5 bases). The CDR3 covers 15 residues. V was cut by 6 bases and J by 5 bases, with 17 bases left in between. CDR1 and CDR2 (germline): MNHNS, SASEGT. CDR3 sequence: CASRKVTIGDQPQHF. The CDR3 bases are TGTGCCAGCAGGAAAGTAACTATAGGGGATCAGCCCCAGCATTTT.

The chain employs TRBV29-1 and TRBJ2-5; D ambiguous. The CDR3 extends over 13 amino acids. V was clipped by 6 bases and J by 4 bases, with 15 bases between them. Germline V gene sequence: CDR1 SQVTM, CDR2 ANQGSEA. CDR3 sequence: CSVTPTSGETQYF. In DNA, the CDR3 is TGCAGCGTAACCCCCACTTCGGGAGAGACCCAGTACTTC.

The V call is TRBV7-2, the J call TRBJ2-7; TRBD2 is a possible D gene (6 bases). Germline V gene sequence: CDR1 SGHTA, CDR2 FQGNSA. The length of the CDR3 is 16 residues. The germline V and J ends were trimmed by 5 bases and 1 base, with 18 bases remaining between them. CDR3 sequence (DNA): TGTGCCAGCAGCACCTATGGACCGGGAGCTTCCTACGAGCAGTACTTC. Protein sequence: CASSTYGPGASYEQYF.

The V gene is TRBV4-2, the J gene TRBJ1-1, with TRBD1 identical over 9 bases. The CDR3 is made up of 15 amino acids. With 1 base clipped from V and 8 bases from J, the junction kept 8 bases outside the gene matches. Germline assignment: CDR1 LGHNA and CDR2 YNFKEQ. The CDR3 DNA follows: TGTGCCAGCAGCCAAGCGGAGGACAGGGGTATAGAAGCTTTCTTT. As protein: CASSQAEDRGIEAFF.

The V gene is TRBV2, the J gene TRBJ1-2; D not certain. The germline V gene encodes CDR1 SNHLY and CDR2 FYNNEI. V was pared by 6 bases and J by 4 bases, with 9 bases between. This CDR3 comprises 12 residues. CDR3 sequence reads: CASSATGYGYTF. The CDR3 DNA follows: TGTGCCAGCAGCGCTACCGGCTATGGCTACACCTTC.

This clone was detected only once. The chain recombines TRBV29-1 with TRBJ1-2; D gene unclear. The CDR3 loop spans 13 amino acids. Trimming removed 2 bases from V and 6 bases from J, with 13 bases in between. From germline, CDR1 is SQVTM and CDR2 ANQGSEA. CDR3 bases: TGCAGCGTTGAATTCCCAACTCCGCATGGCTACACCTTC. The encoded protein is CSVEFPTPHGYTF.

V gene TRBV28 combines with J gene TRBJ2-7; TRBD1 agrees at 7 bases. This CDR3 region has 15 residues. V lost 2 bases and J lost 4; bases outside the gene matches: 8. Germline V gene data show CDR1 as MDHEN and CDR2 as SYDVKM. The CDR3: CASSLEGRGLYEQYF. CDR3 coding DNA: TGTGCCAGCAGTTTAGAAGGAAGGGGGCTTTACGAGCAGTACTTC. Full variable domain (missing parts from reference TRBV28 and TRBJ2-7): DVKVTQSSRYLVKRTGEKVFLECVQDMDHENMFWYRQDPGLGLRLIYFSYDVKMKEKGDIPEGYSVSREKKERFSLILESASTNQTSMYLCASSLEGRGLYEQYFGPGTRLTVT.

The chain is built from TRBV5-1 and TRBJ2-7; 7 bases fit TRBD2. Per the germline V gene, CDR1 is SGHRS and CDR2 is YFSETQ. Trimming removed 0 bases from V and 2 bases from J; junction bases left unmatched: 2. This CDR3 spans 14 amino acids. This CDR3 reads CASSLGAGTYEQYF. The CDR3 DNA is TGCGCCAGCAGCTTGGGAGCGGGGACCTACGAGCAGTACTTC.

This chain links TRBV30 with TRBJ1-1; D uncertain. CDR1 is GTSNPN, CDR2 SVGIG, per germline (reference sequence). V lost 5 bases, J lost 10 bases, and 14 bases lay in between. The CDR3 spans 11 residues. The CDR3 region is CAWQRGGIAFF. As DNA, the CDR3 is TGTGCCTGGCAGCGTGGTGGTATAGCTTTCTTT.

The rearrangement uses TRBV5-6 and TRBJ1-1; D is unclear. Between the trimmed V and J ends, which lost 5 bases and 0 bases, there was a span of 5 bases. This CDR3 contains 12 residues. Germline V lookup: CDR1 SGHDT, CDR2 YYEEEE. The CDR3 is CASSGLNTEAFF. The CDR3 nucleotides are TGTGCCAGCAGTGGACTGAACACTGAAGCTTTCTTT.

J is TRBJ1-6 and V is TRBV27; possible D gene TRBD1, 5 bases. V lost 0 bases and J 12 bases, leaving 6 bases between the germline ends. The CDR3 loop spans 12 amino acids. Looked up from germline, CDR1 is MNHEY and CDR2 is SMNVEV (reference sequence). CDR3 region: CASSLSGGPLHF. The DNA of the CDR3 is TGTGCCAGCAGTTTATCGGGGGGACCCCTCCACTTT.

To note about this clone: The same CDR3 can be traced to other DNA sequences in this sample. The rearrangement joins TRBV4-3 to TRBJ1-2; D ambiguous. There are 16 residues in the CDR3. Germline V gives CDR1 LGHNA, CDR2 YSLEER. Trimming took 0 bases from V and 0 from J, leaving 11 bases between them. CDR3 sequence (DNA): TGCGCCAGCAGCCAAGATCAGAGGGAGACTAACTATGGCTACACCTTC. As protein: CASSQDQRETNYGYTF.

CDR3 protein: CASSLEGGTGGKTQYF. In DNA form, the CDR3 reads TGTGCCAGCAGCTTGGAAGGAGGTACAGGGGGGAAGACCCAGTACTTC. The chain uses TRBV5-4 and TRBJ2-5; TRBD1 matches at 8 bases. Germline CDR1 reads SGHNT; CDR2 reads YYREEE (reference sequence). The CDR3 totals 16 residues. V lost 0 bases, J lost 6 bases, and 10 bases stayed unmatched.